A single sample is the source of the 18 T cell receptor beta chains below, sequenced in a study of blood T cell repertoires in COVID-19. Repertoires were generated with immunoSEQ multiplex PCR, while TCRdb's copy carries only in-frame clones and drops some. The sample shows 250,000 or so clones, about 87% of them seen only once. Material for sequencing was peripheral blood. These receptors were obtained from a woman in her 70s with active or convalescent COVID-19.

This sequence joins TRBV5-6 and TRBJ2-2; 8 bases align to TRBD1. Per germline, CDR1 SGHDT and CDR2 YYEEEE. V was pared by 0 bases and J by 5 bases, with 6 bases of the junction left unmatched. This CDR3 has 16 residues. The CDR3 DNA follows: TGTGCCAGCAGCTTGGTGGGCAGGGGGCGTACCGGGGAGCTGTTTTTT. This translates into CASSLVGRGRTGELFF. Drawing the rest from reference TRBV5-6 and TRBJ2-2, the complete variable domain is DAGVTQSPTHLIKTRGQQVTLRCSPKSGHDTVSWYQQALGQGPQFIFQYYEEEERQRGNFPDRFSGHQFPNYSSELNVNALLLGDSALYLCASSLVGRGRTGELFFGEGSRLTVL.

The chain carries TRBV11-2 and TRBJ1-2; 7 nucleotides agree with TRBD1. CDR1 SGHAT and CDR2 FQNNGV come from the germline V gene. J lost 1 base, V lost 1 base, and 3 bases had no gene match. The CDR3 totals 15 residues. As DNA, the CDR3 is TGTGCCAGCAGCTTAGGACAGGGTCTTAACTATGGCTACACCTTC. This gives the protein CASSLGQGLNYGYTF.

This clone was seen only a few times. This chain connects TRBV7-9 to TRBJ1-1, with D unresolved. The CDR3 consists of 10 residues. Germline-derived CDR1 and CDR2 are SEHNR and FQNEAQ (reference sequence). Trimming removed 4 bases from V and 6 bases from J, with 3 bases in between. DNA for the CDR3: TGTGCCAGCAGCTCTCCTGAAGCTTTCTTT. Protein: CASSSPEAFF.

For the CDR3, the DNA is TGTGCTAGTGGGGGCCACACTGAAGCTTTCTTT. Residues: CASGGHTEAFF. The chain is built from TRBV12-5 and TRBJ1-1; no clear D. Per germline, CDR1 LGHNT and CDR2 FRNRAP. The V and J ends lost 6 bases and 3 bases respectively, with 5 bases between them. The CDR3 has 11 residues.

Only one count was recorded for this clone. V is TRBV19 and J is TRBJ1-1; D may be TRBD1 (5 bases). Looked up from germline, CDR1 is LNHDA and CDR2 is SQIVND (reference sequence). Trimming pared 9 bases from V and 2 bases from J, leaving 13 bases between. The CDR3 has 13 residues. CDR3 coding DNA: TGTGCCAGCTCCTCGACAGCCAACACTGAAGCTTTCTTT. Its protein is CASSSTANTEAFF.

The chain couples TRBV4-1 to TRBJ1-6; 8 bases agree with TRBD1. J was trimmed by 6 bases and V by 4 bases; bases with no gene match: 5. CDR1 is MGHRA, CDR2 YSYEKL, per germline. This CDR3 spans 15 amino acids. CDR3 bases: TGCGCCAGCAGCCTCGGAGGACAGGGTAATTCACCCCTCCACTTT. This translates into CASSLGGQGNSPLHF.

CDR3 sequence reads: CASMQGPASTEAFF. The CDR3, as DNA: TGTGCCAGCATGCAGGGGCCTGCGTCCACTGAAGCTTTCTTT. The rearrangement uses TRBV6-4 and TRBJ1-1, with D possibly matching TRBD1 (6 bases). CDR1 and CDR2 from the germline V gene are MRHNA and SNTAGT. The V and J ends lost 7 bases and 4 bases respectively, with 16 bases between them. This CDR3 region has 14 residues.

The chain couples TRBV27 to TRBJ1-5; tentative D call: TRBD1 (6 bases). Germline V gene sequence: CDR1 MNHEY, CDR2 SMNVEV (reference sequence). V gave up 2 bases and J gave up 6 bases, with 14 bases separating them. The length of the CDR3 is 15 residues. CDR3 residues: CASSLNRAIGQPQHF. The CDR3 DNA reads TGTGCCAGCAGTTTAAACAGGGCAATTGGTCAGCCCCAGCATTTT.

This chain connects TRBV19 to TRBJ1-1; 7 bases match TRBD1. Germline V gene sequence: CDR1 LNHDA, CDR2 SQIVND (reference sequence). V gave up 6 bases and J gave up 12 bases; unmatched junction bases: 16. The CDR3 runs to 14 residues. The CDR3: CASRVGGDRLKTFF. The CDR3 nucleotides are TGTGCCAGTAGGGTAGGGGGCGATAGGTTGAAAACTTTCTTT. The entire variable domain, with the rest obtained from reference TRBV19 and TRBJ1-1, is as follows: DGGITQSPKYLFRKEGQNVTLSCEQNLNHDAMYWYRQDPGQGLRLIYYSQIVNDFQKGDIAEGYSVSREKKESFPLTVTSAQKNPTAFYLCASRVGGDRLKTFFGQGTRLTVV.

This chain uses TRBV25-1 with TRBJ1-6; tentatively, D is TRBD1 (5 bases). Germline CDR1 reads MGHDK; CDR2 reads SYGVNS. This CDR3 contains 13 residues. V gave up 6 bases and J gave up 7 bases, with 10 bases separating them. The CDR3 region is CASSRQSNSPLHF. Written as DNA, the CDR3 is TGTGCCAGCAGCCGACAGAGCAATTCACCCCTCCACTTT.

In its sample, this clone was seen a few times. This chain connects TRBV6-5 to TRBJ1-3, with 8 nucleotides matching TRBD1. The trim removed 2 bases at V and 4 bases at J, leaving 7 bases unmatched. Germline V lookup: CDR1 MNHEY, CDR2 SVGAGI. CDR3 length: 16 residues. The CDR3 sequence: CASSYGAGGNGNTIYF. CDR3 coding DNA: TGTGCCAGCAGTTACGGGGCAGGGGGCAACGGAAACACCATATATTTT.

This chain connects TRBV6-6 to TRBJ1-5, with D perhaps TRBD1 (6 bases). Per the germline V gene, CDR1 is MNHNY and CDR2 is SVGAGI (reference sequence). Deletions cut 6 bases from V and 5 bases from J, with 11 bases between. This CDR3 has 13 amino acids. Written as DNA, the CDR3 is TGTGCCAGCAGCCCAGGGGACGATCAGCCCCAGCATTTT. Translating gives CASSPGDDQPQHF.

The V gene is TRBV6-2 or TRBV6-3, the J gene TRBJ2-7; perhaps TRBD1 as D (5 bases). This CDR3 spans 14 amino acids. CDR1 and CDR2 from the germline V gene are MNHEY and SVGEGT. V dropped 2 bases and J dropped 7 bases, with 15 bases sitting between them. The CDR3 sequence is CASSYQGALGEQYF. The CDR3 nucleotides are TGTGCCAGCAGTTACCAAGGGGCGCTGGGAGAGCAGTACTTC.

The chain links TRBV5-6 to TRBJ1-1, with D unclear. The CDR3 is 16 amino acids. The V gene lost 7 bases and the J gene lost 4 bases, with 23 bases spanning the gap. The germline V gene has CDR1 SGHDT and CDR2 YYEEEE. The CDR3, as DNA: TGTGCCAGCTCCCTGAGGGCAATCACCTTGGGCACTGAAGCTTTCTTT. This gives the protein CASSLRAITLGTEAFF.

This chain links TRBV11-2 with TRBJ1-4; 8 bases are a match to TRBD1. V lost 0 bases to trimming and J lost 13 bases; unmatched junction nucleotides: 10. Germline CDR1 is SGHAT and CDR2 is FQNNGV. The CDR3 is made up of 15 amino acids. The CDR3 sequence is CASSLETGGYSILFF. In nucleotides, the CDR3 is TGTGCCAGCAGCTTAGAAACAGGGGGTTATAGTATACTGTTTTTT.

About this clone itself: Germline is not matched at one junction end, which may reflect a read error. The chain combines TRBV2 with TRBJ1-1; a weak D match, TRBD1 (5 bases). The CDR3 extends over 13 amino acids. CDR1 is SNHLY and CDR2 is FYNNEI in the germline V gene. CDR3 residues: CACREGKPAEAFF. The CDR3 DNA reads TGTGCCTGCAGGGAGGGGAAGCCGGCTGAAGCTTTCTTT.

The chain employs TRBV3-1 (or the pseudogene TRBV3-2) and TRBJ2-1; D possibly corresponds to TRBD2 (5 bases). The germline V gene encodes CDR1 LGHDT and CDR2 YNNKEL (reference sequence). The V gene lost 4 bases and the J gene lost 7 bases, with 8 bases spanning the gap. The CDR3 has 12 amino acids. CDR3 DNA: TGTGCCAGCAGCCGAGGGTGGAATGAGCAGTTCTTC. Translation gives CASSRGWNEQFF.

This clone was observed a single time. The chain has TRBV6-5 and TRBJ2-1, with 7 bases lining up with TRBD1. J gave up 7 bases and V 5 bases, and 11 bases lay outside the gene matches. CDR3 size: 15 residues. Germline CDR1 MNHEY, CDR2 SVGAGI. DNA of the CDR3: TGTGCCAGCAGTATAAACAGGGGTCGTGGAAATGAGCAGTTCTTC. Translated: CASSINRGRGNEQFF.